Below, 11 T cell receptor beta chains from the same sample are listed, as sequenced in a study of response to subunit inactivated influenza vaccine. MiXCR, applied by TCRdb to the RT-PCR reads, yields one record per CDR3 protein. The repertoire holds roughly 670,000 distinct CDR3 sequences, with 12% to 15% as singletons. Sample: PBMCs from blood, taken around two weeks before vaccination. Source of these receptors: a man aged 50 or older who received an inactivated influenza vaccine.

A few counts support this clonotype. The gene calls are TRBV4-3 and TRBJ2-3; 8 positions match TRBD1. J lost 4 bases, V lost 0 bases, and 9 bases had no gene match. The germline V gene has CDR1 LGHNA and CDR2 YSLEER. The CDR3 is 17 residues long. The CDR3 bases are TGCGCCAGCAGCCAAGATCCGTACTCAGGGGGCGCAGATACGCAGTATTTT. Amino acids: CASSQDPYSGGADTQYF.

The chain links TRBV10-2 to TRBJ2-7; 8 nucleotides align to TRBD2. CDR3 size: 14 residues. Germline-derived CDR1 and CDR2 are WSHSY and SAAADI. With V trimmed by 2 bases and J by 3 bases, 3 bases remained unmatched. In DNA form, the CDR3 reads TGCGCCAGCAGTGAGGCACTAGCGGACTACGAGCAGTACTTC. This encodes CASSEALADYEQYF.

Only a few counts were recorded for this clonotype. The CDR3: CASSFRDTVHNEQFF. In DNA, the CDR3 is TGTGCCAGCAGCTTCCGGGACACCGTCCACAATGAGCAGTTCTTC. The chain links TRBV7-2 to TRBJ2-1, with D perhaps matching TRBD1 (6 bases). V dropped 3 bases and J dropped 5 bases, with 14 bases sitting between them. In germline, CDR1 is SGHTA, CDR2 FQGNSA. The CDR3 length is 15 residues. The variable domain in full, with the rest retrieved from reference TRBV7-2 and TRBJ2-1, is GAGVSQSPSNKVTEKGKDVELRCDPISGHTALYWYRQSLGQGLEFLIYFQGNSAPDKSGLPSDRFSAERTGGSVSTLTIQRTQQEDSAVYLCASSFRDTVHNEQFFGPGTRLTVL.

This clonotype was counted only a few times. V usage is TRBV7-9 and J usage is TRBJ1-1, with unresolved D. The CDR3 is made up of 15 amino acids. CDR1 is SEHNR and CDR2 is FQNEAQ in the germline V gene (reference sequence). The ends were cut back, 0 bases at V and 0 bases at J, with 8 bases in the middle. The CDR3 nucleotides are TGTGCCAGCAGCTTAGCGAGAACAATGAACACTGAAGCTTTCTTT. Its translation is CASSLARTMNTEAFF.

This clonotype appeared a few times. V usage is TRBV4-3 and J usage is TRBJ1-1; no reliable D call. Deletions cut 4 bases from V and 0 bases from J, with 18 bases between. In germline, CDR1 is LGHNA, CDR2 YSLEER. The CDR3 length is 17 residues. The CDR3 spells CASSPRAGGLMNTEAFF. The CDR3 region has the DNA TGCGCCAGCAGCCCCCGGGCAGGAGGCCTTATGAACACTGAAGCTTTCTTT.

This clonotype was seen only a few times. CDR3 protein: CASSFATGLYGYTF. CDR3 DNA sequence: TGTGCCAGCAGTTTTGCTACGGGTCTCTATGGCTACACCTTC. The chain links TRBV12-3 or TRBV12-4 to TRBJ1-2; D remains unclear. The V end was cut by 3 bases, the J end by 4 bases, with 12 bases between. This CDR3 spans 14 amino acids.

This clonotype has at least ten counts. The V gene is TRBV4-2, the J gene TRBJ2-3; D unresolved. The CDR3 loop spans 12 amino acids. Trimming removed 4 bases from V and 5 bases from J, with 7 bases in between. CDR1 is LGHNA, CDR2 YNFKEQ, per germline. The CDR3 reads CASSRERDTQYF. CDR3 coding DNA: TGTGCCAGCAGCCGAGAGAGAGATACGCAGTATTTT.

This clonotype has only a few counts. The J gene is TRBJ1-5, the V gene TRBV12-3 or TRBV12-4, with D maybe TRBD1 (5 bases). V was shortened by 2 bases and J by 4 bases, with 12 bases between the two germline ends. This CDR3 comprises 15 residues. The CDR3 reads CASSLSGEGNQPQHF. In DNA form, the CDR3 reads TGTGCCAGCAGTTTAAGTGGGGAGGGGAATCAGCCCCAGCATTTT.

The chain has TRBV20-1 and TRBJ2-7; no firm D call. The V gene's germline CDR1 is DFQATT and CDR2 SNEGSKA (reference sequence). This CDR3 has 15 amino acids. V lost 2 bases and J 4 bases, leaving 18 bases between the germline ends. CDR3 in amino acids: CSARQLHRSEYEQYF. The CDR3 nucleotides are TGCAGTGCTAGACAACTACACCGCAGTGAATACGAGCAGTACTTC.

The chain has TRBV7-9 and TRBJ1-2, with 11 positions matching TRBD1. Germline assignment: CDR1 SEHNR and CDR2 FQNEAQ (reference sequence). The CDR3 totals 13 residues. V shed 5 bases, J shed 6 bases, and the junction held 2 bases outside the gene matches. The CDR3 here is CASSGTGGDGYTF. CDR3 coding DNA: TGTGCCAGCAGCGGGACAGGGGGAGATGGCTACACCTTC. The variable domain in full, completed from reference TRBV7-9 and TRBJ1-2, reads DTGVSQNPRHKITKRGQNVTFRCDPISEHNRLYWYRQTLGQGPEFLTYFQNEAQLEKSRLLSDRFSAERPKGSFSTLEIQRTEQGDSAMYLCASSGTGGDGYTFGSGTRLTVV.

The chain employs TRBV6-1 and TRBJ2-1, with a possible D match to TRBD2 (6 bases). CDR1 is MNHNS and CDR2 is SASEGT in the germline V gene. The V end was cut by 7 bases, the J end by 5 bases, with 15 bases between. The CDR3 is 14 amino acids. The CDR3 loop reads CASKPRRANNEQFF. The DNA of the CDR3 is TGTGCCAGCAAGCCTCGGAGGGCGAACAATGAGCAGTTCTTC.